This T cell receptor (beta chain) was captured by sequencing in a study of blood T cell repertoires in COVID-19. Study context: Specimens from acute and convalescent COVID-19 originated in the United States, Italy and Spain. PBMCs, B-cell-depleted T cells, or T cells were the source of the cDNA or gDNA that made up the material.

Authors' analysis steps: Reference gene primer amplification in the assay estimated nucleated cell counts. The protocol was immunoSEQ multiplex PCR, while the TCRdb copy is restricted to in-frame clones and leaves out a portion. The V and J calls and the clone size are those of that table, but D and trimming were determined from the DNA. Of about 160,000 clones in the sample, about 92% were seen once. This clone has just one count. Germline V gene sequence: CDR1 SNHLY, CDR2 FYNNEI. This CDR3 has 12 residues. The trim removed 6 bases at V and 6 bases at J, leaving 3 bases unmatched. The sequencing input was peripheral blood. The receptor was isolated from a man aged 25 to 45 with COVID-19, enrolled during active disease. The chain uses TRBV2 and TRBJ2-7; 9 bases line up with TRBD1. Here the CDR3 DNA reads TGTGCCAGCAGCAACAGGGGGCGCGAGCAGTACTTC. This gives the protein CASSNRGREQYF.